Listed here is a single T cell receptor (beta chain). The antigen is not known. Looked up from germline, CDR1 is LNHDA and CDR2 is SQIVND (reference sequence). This CDR3 is 14 amino acids long. Deletions cut 4 bases from V and 5 bases from J, with 11 bases between. This specimen comes from a study of T cell responses to AZD1222 COVID-19 vaccine. Notes on the study in general: At 160-218 and 743-854, vaccine-associated CD4 TCRs were dominant, and they spanned spike. Just six people given AZD1222 tested seropositive at baseline.

Sequencing was performed with immunoSEQ multiplex PCR; in TCRdb, only in-frame clones are kept and a portion is missing. The sample shows some 160,000 clones, roughly 92% of them seen only once. The sample in question was peripheral blood, obtained on day 0 of AZD1222 vaccination. The chain combines TRBV19 with TRBJ1-4; D unclear. The sequence was obtained from an adult in good health. CDR3 nucleotide sequence: TGTGCCAGTAGTACGAGGGATTGGAATGAAAAACTGTTTTTT. Translating gives CASSTRDWNEKLFF.